These 18 T cell receptor beta chains originate from one sample sequenced in a study of T cells in women clearing cervical HPV infection. Assay used: immunoSEQ multiplex PCR; TCRdb lists only in-frame clones, some missing. Recorded for this sample: approximately 30,000 clones. Sequencing used blood buffy coat. The receptors stem from a woman between 18 and 70 years old with a cervical HPV16 infection that either progressed to CIN3+ or cleared (not recorded which).

A note on this clone: The DNA ends 3 residues before the CDR3 does, and the rest of the CDR3 is filled in from the germline J gene. The genes are TRBV7-9 and TRBJ1-5, with D tentatively TRBD1 (6 bases). Germline CDR1 reads SEHNR; CDR2 reads FQNEAQ (reference sequence). V was cut by 2 bases and J by 9 bases, with 14 bases left in between. The CDR3 consists of 14 residues. CDR3 DNA, as far as it was read: TGTGCCAGCAGCTTATCAGGGGAGGGAGTGCCC. Translating it yields CASSLSGEGVP. The entire CDR3 protein reads CASSLSGEGVPQHF.

Note on this clone: The sequenced fragment ends 3 residues before the CDR3 boundary, so the rest is inferred from the germline J gene. The chain recombines TRBV5-1 with TRBJ2-2; 8 nucleotides line up with TRBD2. This CDR3 is 16 amino acids long. Unmatched junction bases numbered 7, after V lost 0 bases and J lost 6 bases. Germline V lookup: CDR1 SGHRS, CDR2 YFSETQ. CDR3 in amino acids: CASSLASSGSAGELFF. The sequenced CDR3 bases are TGCGCCAGCAGCTTGGCCTCCAGCGGGAGTGCCGGGGAG. Full variable domain (missing parts from reference TRBV5-1 and TRBJ2-2): KAGVTQTPRYLIKTRGQQVTLSCSPISGHRSVSWYQQTPGQGLQFLFEYFSETQRNKGNFPGRFSGRQFSNSRSEMNVSTLELGDSALYLCASSLASSGSAGELFFGEGSRLTVL.

About this clone itself: From the germline J gene comes the end of the CDR3, since the read stops 3 residues before it. This rearrangement joins TRBV29-1 to TRBJ1-5, with D unclear. The CDR3 has 12 amino acids. CDR1 and CDR2 from the germline V gene are SQVTM and ANQGSEA. Trimming took 5 bases from V and 4 from J, leaving 9 bases between them. CDR3 sequence reads: CSVRTGNQPQHF. The sequenced part of the CDR3 DNA is TGCAGCGTTAGGACGGGGAATCAGCCC.

On this clone: Coverage ceases 3 residues before the CDR3 finishes, and the germline J gene fills in the end. The J gene is TRBJ1-1, the V gene TRBV10-3; no clear D. The CDR3 is 11 amino acids. Germline V gives CDR1 ENHRY, CDR2 SYGVKD. Partial CDR3 DNA: TGTGCCATCATTTCTCCGGAGGGA. This gives the protein CAIISPEG. In full, the CDR3 is CAIISPEGAFF.

Comments on this clone: The read finishes 3 residues shy of the CDR3 end, and the germline J gene is used to complete it. V gene TRBV20-1 combines with J gene TRBJ1-3; D call uncertain. The V gene lost 0 bases and the J gene lost 3 bases, with 12 bases spanning the gap. Per the germline V gene, CDR1 is DFQATT and CDR2 is SNEGSKA (reference sequence). The CDR3 runs 15 residues. The CDR3 protein is CSARDRRSGGNTIYF. The CDR3 DNA, read in part, is TGCAGTGCTAGAGATCGGAGGAGCGGTGGAAACACC.

The sequenced CDR3 bases are TGTGCCAGCTCTTTGGGTAGCAGCTACATT. Translated: CASSLGSSYI. The whole CDR3 sequence reads CASSLGSSYIQYF. V gene TRBV27 combines with J gene TRBJ2-4; D remains unclear. From the germline J gene comes the end of the CDR3, since the read stops 3 residues before it. The CDR3 is 13 residues long. Trimming took 8 bases from V and 8 from J, leaving 16 bases between them. Germline lookup yields CDR1 MNHEY and CDR2 SMNVEV (reference sequence).

A note on this clone: The sequence runs out 3 residues before the end of the CDR3; the remainder is reconstructed from the germline J gene. V is TRBV7-2 and J is TRBJ2-7, with D possibly matching TRBD2 (6 bases). The CDR3 is 15 amino acids. The V and J ends lost 5 bases and 2 bases respectively, with 16 bases between them. Germline loops: CDR1 SGHTA, CDR2 FQGNSA. The CDR3 protein is CASSHSGTLAYEQYF. Incomplete CDR3 DNA: TGTGCCAGCAGCCATTCCGGGACTCTAGCCTACGAG.

The CDR3 loop is CASSFLAGGDTQYF. CDR3 DNA (partial): TGTGCCAGCAGTTTCCTAGCGGGGGGAGATACG. The V call is TRBV28, the J call TRBJ2-3, with 11 bases that match TRBD2. Read sequence stops 3 residues before the CDR3 end, and the germline J gene provides the missing end. The CDR3 extends over 14 amino acids. Trimming removed 3 bases from V and 5 bases from J; junction bases left unmatched: 1. CDR1 is MDHEN and CDR2 is SYDVKM in the germline V gene. Based on the CDR3 plus reference TRBV28 and TRBJ2-3, the full variable domain is DVKVTQSSRYLVKRTGEKVFLECVQDMDHENMFWYRQDPGLGLRLIYFSYDVKMKEKGDIPEGYSVSREKKERFSLILESASTNQTSMYLCASSFLAGGDTQYFGPGTRLTVL.

For this clone: Read coverage stops 3 residues before the CDR3 terminus; the germline J gene supplies the remainder. The V gene is TRBV18, the J gene TRBJ2-7; D perhaps matches TRBD1 (6 bases). CDR3 length: 13 amino acids. Germline CDR1 and CDR2: KGHSH and LQKENI. V lost 6 bases and J lost 4, with 13 bases in between. The sequenced part of the CDR3 DNA is TGTGCCAGCTCGCCCAGACAGGAGTACGAG. Translating it yields CASSPRQEYE. The complete CDR3 reads CASSPRQEYEQYF. Using reference TRBV18 and TRBJ2-7 for the parts outside the CDR3, the full variable domain is NAGVMQNPRHLVRRRGQEARLRCSPMKGHSHVYWYRQLPEEGLKFMVYLQKENIIDESGMPKERFSAEFPKEGPSILRIQQVVRGDSAAYFCASSPRQEYEQYFGPGTRLTVT.

A remark on this clone: A junction end diverges from the germline sequence, so it may reflect a read error. The CDR3 end lies 3 residues beyond the end of the read and is filled in from the germline J gene. Within the sample, other DNA sequences also encode this same CDR3. The rearrangement uses TRBV6-1 and TRBJ1-3; D call uncertain. Germline V lookup: CDR1 MNHNS, CDR2 SASEGT. The CDR3 has 16 residues. CDR3 DNA, as far as it was read: TGTGCCAGCAGTGAATGGAGGGTACGAACTGGAAACACG. Its protein product is CASSEWRVRTGNT. Given in full, the CDR3 is CASSEWRVRTGNTIYF.

To note about this clone: The read is 3 residues too short to cover the CDR3 end, so that end is filled in from the germline J gene. J is TRBJ2-7 and V is TRBV28; 7 nucleotides align to TRBD2. The CDR3 totals 13 residues. J was trimmed by 4 bases and V by 8 bases; bases with no gene match: 8. The germline CDR1 and CDR2 sequences are MDHEN and SYDVKM. The sequenced CDR3 bases are TGTGCCAGCGAACAGCGGGAAGTTTACGAG. Protein: CASEQREVYE. Given in full, the CDR3 is CASEQREVYEQYF.

For this clone: The CDR3 end lies 3 residues beyond the end of the read and is filled in from the germline J gene. This chain joins TRBV20-1 and TRBJ2-1; 8 nucleotides match TRBD2. The CDR3 totals 16 residues. CDR1 DFQATT and CDR2 SNEGSKA come from the germline V gene (reference sequence). Trimming cost V 5 bases and J 9 bases; bases outside gene matches: 18. Partial CDR3 DNA: TGCAGTGCTGGGGCCAGTGCCTTGGGGGCGGGAGGTGAG. This gives the protein CSAGASALGAGGE. The complete CDR3 sequence is CSAGASALGAGGEQFF.

Points on this clone: The observed sequence ends 3 residues before the CDR3 terminus, with the missing tail filled in from the germline J gene. The chain links TRBV18 to TRBJ2-1; TRBD2 matches at 10 bases. The germline V gene has CDR1 KGHSH and CDR2 LQKENI. With 2 bases clipped from V and 5 bases from J, the junction kept 6 bases outside the gene matches. The CDR3 extends over 16 amino acids. The CDR3: CASSPNYSGRDNEQFF. CDR3 DNA (partial): TGTGCCAGCTCACCAAACTACAGCGGGAGGGACAATGAG.

As to this clone: The CDR3 is cut off 3 residues early in the read; its end comes from the germline J gene. The rearrangement uses TRBV20-1 and TRBJ1-1; possible D gene TRBD1, 5 bases. Trimming stripped 1 base from V and 3 bases from J, with 21 bases between. CDR3 length equals 17 residues. Germline CDR1 and CDR2: DFQATT and SNEGSKA (reference sequence). The sequenced part of the CDR3 DNA is TGCAGTGCTAGAGCAATTCCCCAGGGATTGATGTACACTGAA. Protein: CSARAIPQGLMYTE. The full CDR3 protein reads CSARAIPQGLMYTEAFF.

Turning to this clone: The read finishes 3 residues shy of the CDR3 end, and the germline J gene is used to complete it. This chain uses TRBV5-1 with TRBJ1-2, with D unresolved. In germline, CDR1 is SGHRS, CDR2 YFSETQ. The CDR3 consists of 17 residues. V was clipped by 3 bases and J by 4 bases, with 22 bases between them. This CDR3 is CASSSEPTLSKAYGYTF. The sequenced CDR3 bases are TGCGCCAGCAGCTCGGAACCGACTCTCAGTAAGGCCTATGGC.

On this clone: Read data end 3 residues before the CDR3 end; the end is taken from the germline J gene. The rearrangement joins TRBV7-3 to TRBJ1-5, with no clear D. Looked up from germline, CDR1 is SGHTA and CDR2 is FQGTGA. The CDR3 totals 15 residues. Trimming shortened V by 5 bases and J by 0 bases, and 11 bases separated the two germline ends. Incomplete CDR3 DNA: TGTGCCAGCAGCCAAAGCGGGAATAGCAATCAGCCC. Amino acid sequence: CASSQSGNSNQP. The entire CDR3 is CASSQSGNSNQPQHF.

The sequenced part of the CDR3 DNA is TGTGCCAGTAGTACGGGGATCAATGAG. This gives the protein CASSTGINE. The whole CDR3 protein reads CASSTGINEQFF. The chain links TRBV19 to TRBJ2-1, with a tentative D call TRBD2 (5 bases). The read halts 3 residues ahead of the CDR3 end, with the missing end drawn from the germline J gene. V was shortened by 4 bases and J by 6 bases, with 7 bases between the two germline ends. The CDR3 consists of 12 residues. CDR1 is LNHDA and CDR2 is SQIVND in the germline V gene (reference sequence).

A word on this clone: The read stops 3 residues short of the end of the CDR3; the missing end is completed from the germline J gene. This sequence joins TRBV19 and TRBJ1-2; 7 bases align to TRBD1. The CDR3 has 15 amino acids. Germline V gene data show CDR1 as LNHDA and CDR2 as SQIVND (reference sequence). J lost 5 bases, V lost 3 bases, and 9 bases had no gene match. The sequenced part of the CDR3 DNA is TGTGCCAGTAGTATGGGGCAGGGGGGTAGGTATGGC. Its translation is CASSMGQGGRYG. The full CDR3 sequence reads CASSMGQGGRYGYTF.